The 30 T cell receptor beta chains given below trace back to one sample, sequenced in a study of control samples from healthy donors and cancer patients (dated by TCRdb to 2018 to 2020). Libraries were built with the immunoSEQ multiplex PCR assay. TCRdb provides this immuneACCESS table in a form limited to in-frame rearrangements. Some clones are lacking; in checked studies, under half of them reflect an unresolved V gene, and why the rest are absent is not known. This sample's clone table shows under 200,000 clones. The leading ten clones occupy approximately 2.2% of the sample. Sample: blood. These receptors originate from a woman under 40 in good health.

The chain couples TRBV18 to TRBJ1-4; 7 positions match TRBD1. The CDR3 is 16 residues long. Per the germline V gene, CDR1 is KGHSH and CDR2 is LQKENI. J lost 0 bases, V lost 4 bases, and 5 bases had no gene match. The CDR3 loop reads CASSRGQPSTNEKLFF. The CDR3 region has the DNA TGTGCCAGCTCACGGGGACAGCCTTCAACTAATGAAAAACTGTTTTTT.

The chain couples TRBV28 to TRBJ1-6; D unclear. CDR1 and CDR2 (germline): MDHEN, SYDVKM. Trimming stripped 7 bases from V and 7 bases from J, with 20 bases between. The CDR3 spans 16 residues. The CDR3 DNA reads as TGTGCCAGCAATGAAGCGCTATCCACTATGAATTCACCCCTCCACTTT. Encoded protein: CASNEALSTMNSPLHF.

The gene calls are TRBV6-5 and TRBJ1-1, with TRBD1 matching over 7 bases. Trimming cost V 2 bases and J 1 base; bases outside gene matches: 1. The germline CDR1 and CDR2 sequences are MNHEY and SVGAGI. The CDR3 spans 14 residues. The CDR3 nucleotides are TGTGCCAGCAGTTACAACAGGGGGAACACTGAAGCTTTCTTT. Its translation is CASSYNRGNTEAFF.

V and J are TRBV4-1 and TRBJ2-1; 14 bases agree with TRBD2. The CDR3 spans 17 residues. Per the germline V gene, CDR1 is MGHRA and CDR2 is YSYEKL. V trimming: 0 bases; J trimming: 8 bases; junction bases outside the gene matches: 6. The chain's CDR3 is CASSQEGLAGAWDEQFF. DNA of the CDR3: TGCGCCAGCAGCCAAGAGGGACTAGCGGGGGCCTGGGATGAGCAGTTCTTC.

The CDR3 here is CASSLGVYTEAFF. The DNA of the CDR3 is TGCGCCAGCAGCCTGGGAGTCTACACTGAAGCTTTCTTT. The chain combines TRBV5-1 with TRBJ1-1; no definite D call. Deletions cut 4 bases from V and 3 bases from J, with 10 bases between. Looked up from germline, CDR1 is SGHRS and CDR2 is YFSETQ. This CDR3 is built from 13 residues.

The chain recombines TRBV10-1 with TRBJ2-5, with 8 positions matching TRBD2. Germline V CDR1 and CDR2: WNHNN, SYGVQD (reference sequence). The CDR3 has 15 residues. V was clipped by 4 bases and J by 0 bases; unmatched bases: 4. The CDR3 DNA is TGCGCCAGCAGTGGCGGACTAGCCTACCAAGAGACCCAGTACTTC. Amino acid sequence: CASSGGLAYQETQYF.

The V call is TRBV14, the J call TRBJ2-1; 8 bases align to TRBD1. The CDR3 length is 16 residues. The V and J ends lost 4 bases and 6 bases, in that order; junction bases with no gene match: 11. Germline V lookup: CDR1 SGHDN, CDR2 FVKESK. The CDR3 bases are TGTGCCAGCAGCCCCCGGGACAGGTCAAGGGGCAATGAGCAGTTCTTC. Protein product: CASSPRDRSRGNEQFF. The complete variable domain, with remaining parts taken from reference TRBV14 and TRBJ2-1, reads EAGVTQFPSHSVIEKGQTVTLRCDPISGHDNLYWYRRVMGKEIKFLLHFVKESKQDESGMPNNRFLAERTGGTYSTLKVQPAELEDSGVYFCASSPRDRSRGNEQFFGPGTRLTVL.

The chain joins TRBV5-4 to TRBJ1-3; D gene uncertain. V was cut by 4 bases and J by 0 bases, with 8 bases left in between. CDR1 and CDR2 from the germline V gene are SGHNT and YYREEE (reference sequence). CDR3 length: 14 residues. CDR3 in amino acids: CASSTDISGNTIYF. In nucleotides, the CDR3 is TGTGCCAGCAGCACAGATATCTCTGGAAACACCATATATTTT. Looking up the rest from reference TRBV5-4 and TRBJ1-3 gives the full variable domain: ETGVTQSPTHLIKTRGQQVTLRCSSQSGHNTVSWYQQALGQGPQFIFQYYREEENGRGNFPPRFSGLQFPNYSSELNVNALELDDSALYLCASSTDISGNTIYFGEGSWLTVV.

The chain links TRBV2 to TRBJ1-5; D is uncertain. V lost 7 bases and J 0 bases, leaving 7 bases between the germline ends. Per germline, CDR1 SNHLY and CDR2 FYNNEI. CDR3 length: 13 residues. The CDR3 DNA reads as TGTGCCAGCACTCTGTTTAGCAATCAGCCCCAGCATTTT. It codes for CASTLFSNQPQHF.

This chain uses TRBV3-1 (or the pseudogene TRBV3-2) with TRBJ1-5; D is unresolved. Germline CDR1 is LGHDT and CDR2 is YNNKEL (reference sequence). CDR3 length: 14 amino acids. The ends were cut back, 0 bases at V and 7 bases at J, with 10 bases in the middle. CDR3: CASSQDRAGQPQHF. The CDR3 DNA reads TGTGCCAGCAGCCAAGATCGAGCGGGGCAGCCCCAGCATTTT.

The V and J genes are TRBV11-2 and TRBJ2-2; the match to TRBD2 covers 7 bases. The CDR3 totals 17 residues. Losses at the gene ends were 5 bases for V and 4 bases for J; bases not matched to a gene: 13. CDR1 and CDR2 from the germline V gene are SGHAT and FQNNGV. In nucleotides, the CDR3 is TGTGCCAGCAGCCCCCAAAGACTAGCAAGTTTCACCGGGGAGCTGTTTTTT. Translated: CASSPQRLASFTGELFF.

The chain is built from TRBV10-1 and TRBJ1-1; 8 bases match TRBD1. The CDR3 has 13 amino acids. V was clipped by 5 bases and J by 3 bases; unmatched bases: 2. In germline, CDR1 is WNHNN, CDR2 SYGVQD (reference sequence). The DNA for the CDR3 is TGCGCCAGCAGTCAGGACAGGGACACTGAAGCTTTCTTT. This translates into CASSQDRDTEAFF.

The chain recombines TRBV9 with TRBJ1-1; D remains ambiguous. This CDR3 is built from 15 residues. Germline values: CDR1 SGDLS, CDR2 YYNGEE. V lost 0 bases and J lost 0, with 9 bases in between. CDR3 DNA sequence: TGTGCCAGCAGCGTAGGTGCCTTAATGAACACTGAAGCTTTCTTT. It yields the protein CASSVGALMNTEAFF.

The V call is TRBV11-1, the J call TRBJ1-6; D is unclear. Trimming left V 4 bases short and J 6 bases short, with 16 bases between. The CDR3 spans 16 residues. CDR1 and CDR2 from the germline V gene are SGHAT and FQDESV (reference sequence). The CDR3 is CASSSLGLIGNSPLHF. CDR3 coding DNA: TGTGCCAGCAGCTCACTCGGACTTATCGGTAATTCACCCCTCCACTTT.

The J gene is TRBJ1-1, the V gene TRBV10-3, with TRBD1 identical over 7 bases. The CDR3 extends over 16 amino acids. The germline V gene encodes CDR1 ENHRY and CDR2 SYGVKD. The V gene end was trimmed by 11 bases and the J gene end by 5 bases; junction bases not matched to a gene: 20. CDR3 region: CAVSGGGEGGGTEAFF. The CDR3, as DNA: TGTGCCGTCTCAGGGGGAGGTGAAGGCGGAGGAACTGAAGCTTTCTTT.

The chain couples TRBV11-3 to TRBJ1-6; D call uncertain. The ends were cut back, 2 bases at V and 7 bases at J, with 6 bases in the middle. From germline, CDR1 is SGHNT and CDR2 YENEEA. The CDR3 consists of 13 residues. The CDR3 nucleotides are TGTGCCAGCAGCTTATCCCTGAATTCACCCCTCCACTTT. This translates into CASSLSLNSPLHF.

Notes on this clone: The DNA is left out, because the CDR3 cannot be placed on it with certainty; the CDR3 is given as TCRdb lists it. The J gene is TRBJ2-2, the V gene TRBV6-6; the tabulated D call, TRBD1, remains unverified against the DNA. 13 amino acids form the CDR3, both terminal residues included. Germline V gives CDR1 MNHNY, CDR2 SVGAGI (reference sequence). The CDR3 sequence is CASSLDKAGELFF.

The rearrangement uses TRBV6-6 and TRBJ2-7; 9 nucleotides line up with TRBD1. V lost 0 bases, J lost 4 bases, and 1 base stayed unmatched. Germline CDR1 and CDR2: MNHNY and SVGAGI (reference sequence). This CDR3 is 14 amino acids long. The CDR3 DNA reads TGTGCCAGCAGTTACTCAGACAGGGGGTACGAGCAGTACTTC. Translation gives CASSYSDRGYEQYF.

The chain is built from TRBV11-2 and TRBJ1-5; a possible D gene is TRBD1 (5 bases). The CDR3 totals 13 residues. Germline V gene data show CDR1 as SGHAT and CDR2 as FQNNGV. The germline V and J ends were trimmed by 0 bases and 6 bases, with 6 bases remaining between them. CDR3 in amino acids: CASSLDRVQPQHF. CDR3 nucleotide sequence: TGTGCCAGCAGCTTAGACAGGGTTCAGCCCCAGCATTTT.

The V and J genes are TRBV15 and TRBJ1-2, with a possible D match to TRBD1 (5 bases). V lost 0 bases to trimming and J lost 4 bases, with 9 bases between them. Germline loops: CDR1 LNHNV, CDR2 YYDKDF (reference sequence). CDR3 length: 14 amino acids. CDR3 bases: TGTGCCACCAGCAGAGATCCAGGGATCTATGGCTACACCTTC. Encoded protein: CATSRDPGIYGYTF.

The gene calls are TRBV2 and TRBJ1-4; D is unclear. This CDR3 has 14 amino acids. CDR1 SNHLY and CDR2 FYNNEI come from the germline V gene. V was shortened by 2 bases and J by 3 bases, with 7 bases between the two germline ends. The CDR3: CASSEYGANEKLFF. DNA of the CDR3: TGTGCCAGCAGTGAATACGGGGCTAATGAAAAACTGTTTTTT.

This chain uses TRBV29-1 with TRBJ1-1; D is unresolved. Between the trimmed V and J ends, which lost 6 bases and 6 bases, there was a span of 14 bases. This CDR3 has 12 amino acids. In germline, CDR1 is SQVTM, CDR2 ANQGSEA. The CDR3 sequence is CSVGRPGAEAFF. For the CDR3, the DNA is TGCAGCGTCGGCCGCCCAGGCGCTGAAGCTTTCTTT.

This chain uses TRBV5-5 with TRBJ1-1; D may be TRBD1 (5 bases). The CDR3 runs 17 residues. The germline V and J ends were trimmed by 4 bases and 3 bases, with 22 bases remaining between them. CDR1 is SGHKS and CDR2 is YYEKEE in the germline V gene (reference sequence). Here the CDR3 reads CASSGTGSWVMYTEAFF. The CDR3 nucleotides read TGTGCCAGCAGCGGAACAGGTAGTTGGGTGATGTACACTGAAGCTTTCTTT.

Details on this clone: This specimen includes other DNA sequences encoding the same CDR3. The chain combines TRBV3-1 (or the pseudogene TRBV3-2) with TRBJ1-1, with 7 bases identical to TRBD1. This CDR3 is 14 amino acids long. V lost 4 bases to trimming and J lost 5 bases; unmatched junction nucleotides: 7. Germline-derived CDR1 and CDR2 are LGHDT and YNNKEL (reference sequence). CDR3 nucleotide sequence: TGTGCCAGCAGCCTTAGACAGGGTGGGACTGAAGCTTTCTTT. It yields the protein CASSLRQGGTEAFF.

This chain uses TRBV10-1 with TRBJ2-3, with 10 positions matching TRBD2. The CDR3 has 16 residues. CDR1 and CDR2 (germline): WNHNN, SYGVQD (reference sequence). Germline trimming cut 0 bases from V and 5 bases from J; bases unmatched to any gene: 5. For the CDR3, the DNA is TGCGCCAGCAGTGAGTCCGGAGCGGGGGGGCAAGATACGCAGTATTTT. Its protein is CASSESGAGGQDTQYF.

This sequence joins TRBV5-1 and TRBJ2-3; either TRBD1 or TRBD2 may supply D (6 bases each). CDR3 length: 15 residues. CDR1 is SGHRS and CDR2 is YFSETQ in the germline V gene. V was cut by 0 bases and J by 6 bases, with 14 bases left in between. The CDR3 region is CASSLDGRGPDTQYF. The DNA for the CDR3 is TGCGCCAGCAGCTTGGATGGTCGGGGGCCGGATACGCAGTATTTT. Variable domain in full (rest from reference TRBV5-1 and TRBJ2-3): KAGVTQTPRYLIKTRGQQVTLSCSPISGHRSVSWYQQTPGQGLQFLFEYFSETQRNKGNFPGRFSGRQFSNSRSEMNVSTLELGDSALYLCASSLDGRGPDTQYFGPGTRLTVL.

This chain connects TRBV7-9 to TRBJ1-5; 8 bases map to TRBD1. The CDR3 extends over 15 amino acids. Germline V gives CDR1 SEHNR, CDR2 FQNEAQ (reference sequence). After removal of 5 bases from V and 4 bases from J, the junction contained 7 bases not matched to a gene. The CDR3 DNA reads TGTGCCAGCAGCCTCAATACAGGGGGGAATCAGCCCCAGCATTTT. Translated, it gives CASSLNTGGNQPQHF.

The V call is TRBV6-5, the J call TRBJ1-5; D uncertain. V was clipped by 6 bases and J by 5 bases, with 11 bases between them. Germline V gene data show CDR1 as MNHEY and CDR2 as SVGAGI. The CDR3 loop spans 13 amino acids. The CDR3 loop is CASSPRVYQPQHF. As DNA, the CDR3 is TGTGCCAGCAGCCCGCGGGTTTATCAGCCCCAGCATTTT.

The V gene is TRBV10-3, the J gene TRBJ2-6, with D uncertain. From germline, CDR1 is ENHRY and CDR2 SYGVKD. V was shortened by 10 bases and J by 0 bases, with 1 base between the two germline ends. The CDR3 sequence is 11 residues long. CDR3 nucleotides: TGTGCCAGCTCTGGGGCCAACGTCCTGACTTTC. Translated: CASSGANVLTF.

The chain employs TRBV28 and TRBJ1-1, with D perhaps TRBD1 (6 bases). V shed 5 bases and J shed 4 bases, with 17 bases lying between them. Per the germline V gene, CDR1 is MDHEN and CDR2 is SYDVKM. This CDR3 is 15 amino acids long. CDR3 sequence (DNA): TGTGCCAGCAGTACCCCCAGGGGCAGGGGCACTGAAGCTTTCTTT. Translation: CASSTPRGRGTEAFF.